This passage covers 28 T cell receptor beta chains from one sample sequenced in a study of CD8+ T cells in alopecia areata. Following RNA extraction, reverse transcription yielded cDNA that acted as the sequencing template. Libraries were prepared by immunoSEQ multiplex PCR; TCRdb keeps only in-frame clonotypes and omits some of them. The repertoire consists of 150,000 to 200,000 clones, with roughly 53% occurring once and the leading ten covering roughly 12%. Treatment indicated: oral pan-JAK inhibitor, 5-10 mg twice daily. Material: CD8+ T cells sorted from blood, obtained at week 24, from a patient treated with tofacitinib. All receptors come from a human donor with alopecia areata.

The gene calls are TRBV2 and TRBJ2-1; D perhaps matches TRBD2 (7 bases). With 6 bases removed from V and 3 bases from J, the gap between germline ends came to 12 bases. Germline-derived CDR1 and CDR2 are SNHLY and FYNNEI. The CDR3 loop spans 14 amino acids. CDR3 loop: CASRTGRGYNEQFF. CDR3 nucleotide sequence: TGTGCCAGCAGAACAGGGAGGGGCTACAATGAGCAGTTCTTC.

This clone was detected a few times. V and J are TRBV29-1 and TRBJ1-2, with D hard to call. Germline V lookup: CDR1 SQVTM, CDR2 ANQGSEA. Between the trimmed V and J ends, which lost 6 bases and 1 base, there was a span of 3 bases. The CDR3 contains 10 residues. CDR3 DNA sequence: TGCAGCGTCGATAACTATGGCTACACCTTC. It translates to CSVDNYGYTF. The full variable domain, with the rest looked up from reference TRBV29-1 and TRBJ1-2, is SAVISQKPSRDICQRGTSLTIQCQVDSQVTMMFWYRQQPGQSLTLIATANQGSEATYESGFVIDKFPISRPNLTFSTLTVSNMSPEDSSIYLCSVDNYGYTFGSGTRLTVV.

V and J are TRBV7-9 and TRBJ2-5; no clear D gene. Trimming removed 3 bases at V and 5 bases at J, with 13 bases between. The CDR3 covers 14 residues. The germline gives CDR1 SEHNR, CDR2 FQNEAQ (reference sequence). The CDR3, as DNA: TGTGCCAGCAGCTTTTCTGGGTCGTCGGAGACCCAGTACTTC. It specifies CASSFSGSSETQYF. Complete variable domain (other parts from reference TRBV7-9 and TRBJ2-5): DTGVSQNPRHKITKRGQNVTFRCDPISEHNRLYWYRQTLGQGPEFLTYFQNEAQLEKSRLLSDRFSAERPKGSFSTLEIQRTEQGDSAMYLCASSFSGSSETQYFGPGTRLLVL.

This clone was seen a handful of times. V is TRBV7-9 and J is TRBJ1-1, with D possibly matching TRBD1 (5 bases). Trimming took off 3 bases at V and 2 bases at J, with 10 bases between the two ends. Germline CDR1 reads SEHNR; CDR2 reads FQNEAQ (reference sequence). The CDR3 covers 14 residues. The CDR3 sequence is CASSFQGLNTEAFF. DNA of the CDR3: TGTGCCAGCAGCTTTCAGGGCTTAAACACTGAAGCTTTCTTT.

The genes are TRBV27 and TRBJ1-2; tentatively, D is TRBD1 (5 bases). This CDR3 region has 12 residues. Trimming took 4 bases from V and 6 from J, leaving 9 bases between them. Germline V gene lookup returns CDR1 MNHEY and CDR2 SMNVEV (reference sequence). CDR3 sequence (DNA): TGTGCCAGCAGTTCAGGGCCAGATGGCTACACCTTC. Translating it yields CASSSGPDGYTF.

V usage is TRBV5-1 and J usage is TRBJ2-3, with TRBD2 identical over 7 bases. The length of the CDR3 is 13 residues. Trimming cost V 9 bases and J 1 base; bases outside gene matches: 5. In germline, CDR1 is SGHRS, CDR2 YFSETQ. DNA of the CDR3: TGCGCCACCCAACGGGGGGGCACAGATACGCAGTATTTT. Its translation is CATQRGGTDTQYF.

The rearrangement joins TRBV7-9 to TRBJ2-5; TRBD2 matches at 13 bases. J was trimmed by 5 bases and V by 4 bases; bases with no gene match: 7. The germline gives CDR1 SEHNR, CDR2 FQNEAQ (reference sequence). This CDR3 comprises 16 residues. CDR3 nucleotide sequence: TGTGCCAGCAGCTCCACTAGCGGGGGGGCCTGGGAGACCCAGTACTTC. Encoded protein: CASSSTSGGAWETQYF.

This clone was seen a handful of times. The chain joins TRBV7-8 to TRBJ2-3, with TRBD1 matching 10 bases. With V trimmed by 1 base and J by 5 bases, 6 bases remained unmatched. This CDR3 has 16 amino acids. Germline-derived CDR1 and CDR2 are SGHVS and FQNEAQ. The CDR3 nucleotides read TGTGCCAGCAGCTTAGATTTGGACAGGGGGAAAGATACGCAGTATTTT. Translating gives CASSLDLDRGKDTQYF.

This sequence joins TRBV6-5 and TRBJ2-1, with D possibly being TRBD2 (7 bases). CDR3 length: 15 amino acids. CDR1 and CDR2 from the germline V gene are MNHEY and SVGAGI. Trimming removed 5 bases from V and 4 bases from J, with 15 bases in between. The chain's CDR3 is CASSKRGASYNEQFF. In DNA form, the CDR3 reads TGTGCCAGCAGTAAACGGGGGGCCTCTTACAATGAGCAGTTCTTC.

This clone has only a few counts. The chain employs TRBV23-1 and TRBJ2-4; D is uncertain. TRBV23-1 is given ORF status, its function remaining uncertain. Trimming left V 10 bases short and J 5 bases short, with 15 bases between. The CDR3 is 13 amino acids. As DNA, the CDR3 is TGCGCCACCCTACACCCGGACGAAAACATTCAGTACTTC. It translates to CATLHPDENIQYF.

This sequence joins TRBV5-1 and TRBJ2-1; 8 positions match TRBD2. The CDR3 spans 15 residues. After removal of 4 bases from V and 0 bases from J, the junction contained 3 bases not matched to a gene. CDR1 SGHRS and CDR2 YFSETQ come from the germline V gene. CDR3 loop: CASSAGGSSYNEQFF. In DNA, the CDR3 is TGCGCCAGCAGCGCGGGGGGCAGCTCCTACAATGAGCAGTTCTTC.

This clone was detected ten times or more. V usage is TRBV7-2 and J usage is TRBJ1-6; unclear D gene. Germline CDR1 reads SGHTA; CDR2 reads FQGNSA. The V gene lost 1 base and the J gene lost 8 bases, with 9 bases spanning the gap. This CDR3 comprises 14 residues. Here the CDR3 DNA reads TGTGCCAGCAGCTTAGATCTGCCAGATTCACCCCTCCACTTT. The encoded protein is CASSLDLPDSPLHF.

The V and J genes are TRBV11-2 and TRBJ2-7; D is undetermined. Trimming pared 1 base from V and 7 bases from J, leaving 11 bases between. The CDR3 is 13 residues long. Per germline, CDR1 SGHAT and CDR2 FQNNGV. DNA for the CDR3: TGTGCCAGCAGCTTAGCGTCAGGCAGGGAGCAGTACTTC. Translating it yields CASSLASGREQYF.

The table lists this clone with a count of one. The V call is TRBV29-1, the J call TRBJ2-2; TRBD1 agrees at 8 bases. Trimming cost V 6 bases and J 5 bases; bases outside gene matches: 2. The V gene's germline CDR1 is SQVTM and CDR2 ANQGSEA. This CDR3 contains 12 residues. Here the CDR3 reads CSVTGGTGELFF. As DNA, the CDR3 is TGCAGCGTCACAGGGGGAACCGGGGAGCTGTTTTTT.

This clone came up a few times. V is TRBV4-1 and J is TRBJ2-3; 10 nucleotides line up with TRBD1. With 4 bases clipped from V and 4 bases from J, the junction kept 5 bases outside the gene matches. The CDR3 covers 15 residues. CDR1 is MGHRA and CDR2 is YSYEKL in the germline V gene. CDR3: CASSRGTGAADTQYF. DNA for the CDR3: TGCGCCAGCAGCCGCGGGACAGGGGCCGCAGATACGCAGTATTTT.

This clone was detected only a few times. The rearrangement links TRBV30 to TRBJ2-1; a possible D gene is TRBD1 (5 bases). Between the trimmed V and J ends, which lost 4 bases and 5 bases, there was a span of 6 bases. In germline, CDR1 is GTSNPN, CDR2 SVGIG (reference sequence). The CDR3 covers 11 residues. The CDR3 loop is CAWNRNNEQFF. The CDR3 region has the DNA TGTGCCTGGAACAGGAACAATGAGCAGTTCTTC.

The chain carries TRBV14 and TRBJ2-7, with D possibly matching TRBD1 (6 bases). The CDR3 has 13 residues. Germline lookup yields CDR1 SGHDN and CDR2 FVKESK. The V and J ends lost 1 base and 8 bases respectively, with 12 bases between them. The CDR3 bases are TGTGCCAGCAGCCAAGGGACAGAGCCAAAGCAGTACTTC. Translating it yields CASSQGTEPKQYF.

This rearrangement joins TRBV7-8 to TRBJ2-5; tentative D call: TRBD1 (5 bases). The germline V and J ends were trimmed by 8 bases and 5 bases, with 12 bases remaining between them. CDR1 is SGHVS, CDR2 FQNEAQ, per germline. This CDR3 comprises 12 residues. CDR3 in DNA: TGTGCCAGCCCCTCGGCAGGGGAGACCCAGTACTTC. This gives the protein CASPSAGETQYF.

The chain joins TRBV19 to TRBJ2-1; D possibly uses TRBD1 or TRBD2 (6 bases each). Germline V CDR1 and CDR2: LNHDA, SQIVND (reference sequence). This CDR3 region has 14 residues. Trimming stripped 3 bases from V and 7 bases from J, with 13 bases between. The CDR3 coding sequence is TGTGCCAGTAGTATTAGAACAGGGAGGAATGAGCAGTTCTTC. This sequence encodes CASSIRTGRNEQFF.

V gene TRBV11-2 combines with J gene TRBJ2-7; tentative D call: TRBD1 (6 bases). This CDR3 is built from 14 residues. V shed 4 bases and J shed 1 base, with 11 bases lying between them. Per germline, CDR1 SGHAT and CDR2 FQNNGV. The CDR3 region is CASSSGADSYEQYF. The CDR3 bases are TGTGCCAGCAGCTCAGGGGCAGATTCCTACGAGCAGTACTTC.

V gene TRBV7-9 combines with J gene TRBJ2-7; D possibly matches TRBD1 or TRBD2 (5 bases each). CDR3 length equals 14 residues. With 3 bases removed from V and 0 bases from J, the gap between germline ends came to 9 bases. Germline V lookup: CDR1 SEHNR, CDR2 FQNEAQ (reference sequence). The CDR3 loop is CASSFEGSSYEQYF. DNA of the CDR3: TGTGCCAGCAGCTTTGAGGGGAGCTCCTACGAGCAGTACTTC.

On this clone itself: Within the sample, other DNA sequences also encode this same CDR3. This chain joins TRBV5-1 and TRBJ1-1; no reliable D call. The CDR3 is 12 amino acids. Trimming left V 0 bases short and J 4 bases short, with 4 bases between. Germline loops: CDR1 SGHRS, CDR2 YFSETQ. CDR3 protein: CASSLGSTEAFF. In nucleotides, the CDR3 is TGCGCCAGCAGCTTGGGTAGCACTGAAGCTTTCTTT.

This clone has a single count. The CDR3 DNA reads as TGTGCCAGCAGCCCCGGACAGGGTCGACAAGAGACCCAGTACTTC. This encodes CASSPGQGRQETQYF. The V and J genes are TRBV28 and TRBJ2-5, with TRBD1 matching over 8 bases. J was trimmed by 2 bases and V by 6 bases; bases with no gene match: 8. The germline V gene encodes CDR1 MDHEN and CDR2 SYDVKM. The CDR3 length is 15 residues.

The rearrangement links TRBV6-4 to TRBJ2-1, with D hard to call. This CDR3 region has 20 residues. V lost 2 bases and J lost 1, with 24 bases in between. Per germline, CDR1 MRHNA and CDR2 SNTAGT. The CDR3 reads CASSDPPSYSVVKSYNEQFF. The CDR3, as DNA: TGTGCCAGCAGTGACCCACCATCATACAGCGTTGTCAAATCCTACAATGAGCAGTTCTTC.

The chain is built from TRBV13 and TRBJ2-6, with D unclear. V gave up 6 bases and J gave up 0 bases, with 9 bases separating them. The CDR3 covers 15 residues. The germline CDR1 and CDR2 sequences are PRHDT and FYEKMQ (reference sequence). CDR3 residues: CASRAPGSGANVLTF. As DNA, the CDR3 is TGTGCCAGCAGGGCACCGGGCTCTGGGGCCAACGTCCTGACTTTC.

The V call is TRBV28, the J call TRBJ2-5; D is uncertain. From germline, CDR1 is MDHEN and CDR2 SYDVKM. CDR3 length: 10 amino acids. The V gene lost 8 bases and the J gene lost 7 bases, with 8 bases spanning the gap. The CDR3 sequence is CASSNLTQYF. Written as DNA, the CDR3 is TGTGCCAGCTCTAACTTGACCCAGTACTTC.

The chain has TRBV7-9 and TRBJ2-5; D uncertain. The CDR3 covers 12 residues. The V end was cut by 1 base, the J end by 2 bases, with 2 bases between. Looked up from germline, CDR1 is SEHNR and CDR2 is FQNEAQ (reference sequence). DNA of the CDR3: TGTGCCAGCAGCTTAGATCAAGAGACCCAGTACTTC. This codes for CASSLDQETQYF.

The chain links TRBV4-1 to TRBJ1-2; D is undetermined. Trimming cost V 0 bases and J 5 bases, with 10 bases left between them. CDR1 is MGHRA and CDR2 is YSYEKL in the germline V gene. CDR3 length: 14 residues. The CDR3 coding sequence is TGCGCCAGCAGCCAAGATAGGGCAGTGTATGGCTACACCTTC. Translated, it gives CASSQDRAVYGYTF.